This T cell receptor beta chain came from a study of cytomegalovirus exposure and HLA in healthy donors. Study-wide findings and caveats: Researchers counted around 180 TCR beta chains as cytomegalovirus-associated. A later analysis reportedly found fewer N-insertions in an Asian-associated ancestry cluster than the roughly 680-donor mean.

About this clone: The antigen remains undetermined.

Trimming left V 5 bases short and J 6 bases short, with 16 bases between. Germline CDR1 reads SGHAT; CDR2 reads FQNNGV. This CDR3 is 14 amino acids long. PCR involved 60 Vbeta and 13 Jbeta primers. TCRdb's copy holds only in-frame clones and misses some; the assay was immunoSEQ multiplex PCR. The data contain 80,000 or so clones, over 70% of them singletons. This clonotype originated in a middle-aged woman in good health and CMV-seronegative. The chain joins TRBV11-2 to TRBJ1-2; the D is unclear. Sequenced: PBMCs. DNA of the CDR3: TGTGCCAGCAGCACTCCCCGCAGGTCGGATGGCTACACCTTC. Its protein is CASSTPRRSDGYTF.